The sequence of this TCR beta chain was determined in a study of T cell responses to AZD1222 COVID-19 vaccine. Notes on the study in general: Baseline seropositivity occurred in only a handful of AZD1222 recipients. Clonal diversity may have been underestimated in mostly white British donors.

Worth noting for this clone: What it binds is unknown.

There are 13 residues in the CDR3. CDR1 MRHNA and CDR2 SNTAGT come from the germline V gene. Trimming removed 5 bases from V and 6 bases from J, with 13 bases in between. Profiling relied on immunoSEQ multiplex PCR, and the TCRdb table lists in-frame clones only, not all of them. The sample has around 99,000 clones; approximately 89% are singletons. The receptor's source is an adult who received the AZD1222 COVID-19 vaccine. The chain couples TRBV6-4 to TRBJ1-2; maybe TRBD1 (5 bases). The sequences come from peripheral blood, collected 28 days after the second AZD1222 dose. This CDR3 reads CASSFRAGDGYTF. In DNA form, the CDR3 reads TGTGCCAGCAGTTTCAGGGCGGGGGATGGCTACACCTTC.